One sample yielded the 13 T cell receptor beta chains listed below, sequenced in a study of vaccination and CD4 T cells after COVID-19. Documented treatment: roughly 10-day PBMC culture with coronavirus spike peptide pools or control peptides (ViraFEST assay). Cultured CD4+ T-cell DNA underwent Oncomine TCR Beta short-read sequencing. TCRdb fed the PCR reads into MiXCR, producing one record per CDR3 protein. Of fewer than 20,000 distinct CDR3 sequences in the sample, roughly 53% were seen once. Their specific antigens are unknown. The source material was CD4+ T cells from blood, cultured in vitro. The receptors come from a human donor who had recovered from COVID-19.

In this sample, this clonotype turned up a few times. The chain uses TRBV11-1 and TRBJ1-1; no clear D. Per germline, CDR1 SGHAT and CDR2 FQDESV (reference sequence). V shed 3 bases and J shed 6 bases, with 11 bases lying between them. This CDR3 has 13 residues. The CDR3 reads CASSFAQRAEAFF. The DNA for the CDR3 is TGTGCCAGCAGCTTCGCCCAAAGGGCTGAAGCTTTCTTT.

The table lists this clonotype with a few counts. The J gene is TRBJ1-6, the V gene TRBV11-3; a possible D gene is TRBD1 (5 bases). The CDR3 has 13 amino acids. The V gene's germline CDR1 is SGHNT and CDR2 YENEEA. V shed 6 bases and J shed 8 bases, with 11 bases lying between them. For the CDR3, the DNA is TGTGCCAGCAGGTTGGGGGGTTATTCACCCCTCCACTTT. This codes for CASRLGGYSPLHF.

V and J are TRBV2 and TRBJ2-6; D is possibly TRBD2 (5 bases). The CDR3 sequence is 17 residues long. V was pared by 3 bases and J by 2 bases, with 14 bases between. Germline V gives CDR1 SNHLY, CDR2 FYNNEI. The CDR3 loop is CASSDQRGLTGANVLTF. The CDR3 DNA reads TGTGCCAGCAGTGACCAAAGAGGGCTGACTGGGGCCAACGTCCTGACTTTC.

The table lists this clonotype with a few counts. V is TRBV19 and J is TRBJ2-5; TRBD1 agrees at 9 bases. The germline V gene encodes CDR1 LNHDA and CDR2 SQIVND (reference sequence). J lost 1 base, V lost 9 bases, and 6 bases had no gene match. The CDR3 is made up of 14 amino acids. DNA of the CDR3: TGTGCCAGCAGGGACAGGGCCCTCCAAGAGACCCAGTACTTC. The encoded protein is CASRDRALQETQYF.

The chain combines TRBV4-1 with TRBJ2-1; D is undetermined. The CDR3 totals 16 residues. The V gene lost 5 bases and the J gene lost 4 bases, with 18 bases spanning the gap. In germline, CDR1 is MGHRA, CDR2 YSYEKL. The CDR3 reads CASSGRTASAYNEQFF. The CDR3 DNA is TGCGCCAGCAGCGGACGTACAGCCTCGGCTTACAATGAGCAGTTCTTC.

This clonotype was counted only a few times. The chain combines TRBV24-1 with TRBJ1-2; a weak D match, TRBD1 (5 bases). Between the trimmed V and J ends, which lost 9 bases and 4 bases, there was a span of 26 bases. The germline CDR1 and CDR2 sequences are KGHDR and SFDVKD. The CDR3 is 17 amino acids. In nucleotides, the CDR3 is TGTGCCACCCGGAGGGGCAGTTCGGGACGGAGCCCCTATGGCTACACCTTC. Translation: CATRRGSSGRSPYGYTF.

This clonotype was counted between two and nine times. This sequence joins TRBV20-1 and TRBJ2-3, with 10 positions matching TRBD1. Germline assignment: CDR1 DFQATT and CDR2 SNEGSKA (reference sequence). V shed 5 bases and J 4 bases; nucleotides not matched to a gene: 9. This CDR3 comprises 15 residues. CDR3 protein: CSAVPGQGTADTQYF. In DNA, the CDR3 is TGCAGTGCTGTACCGGGACAGGGGACTGCAGATACGCAGTATTTT.

This clonotype was seen only a few times. The rearrangement joins TRBV6-1 to TRBJ1-5; 7 nucleotides line up with TRBD1. CDR1 and CDR2 (germline): MNHNS, SASEGT. This CDR3 is built from 14 residues. The J segment lost 3 bases and the V segment lost 6 bases, leaving 5 bases of the junction unmatched. In DNA, the CDR3 is TGTGCCAGCAGCAGACAGGGTCTCAATCAGCCCCAGCATTTT. It yields the protein CASSRQGLNQPQHF.

The chain carries TRBV6-1 and TRBJ2-3; TRBD1 is a possible D gene (6 bases). V lost 6 bases and J lost 6, with 19 bases in between. Germline assignment: CDR1 MNHNS and CDR2 SASEGT. The CDR3 extends over 15 amino acids. The CDR3: CASRRTRGPQDTQYF. CDR3 coding DNA: TGTGCCAGCAGACGGACCAGGGGTCCTCAGGATACGCAGTATTTT.

The chain couples TRBV24-1 to TRBJ2-4; perhaps D is TRBD1 or TRBD2 (5 bases each). V lost 6 bases and J lost 5, with 13 bases in between. Germline CDR1 reads KGHDR; CDR2 reads SFDVKD. This CDR3 contains 14 residues. DNA of the CDR3: TGTGCCACCAGTTGGGCAGGGAGACAAAACATTCAGTACTTC. Protein: CATSWAGRQNIQYF.

The CDR3 protein is CATSDSKDGYEQYF. In DNA, the CDR3 is TGTGCCACCAGTGATTCGAAGGACGGCTACGAGCAGTACTTC. The chain recombines TRBV24-1 with TRBJ2-7; D gene unclear. The germline gives CDR1 KGHDR, CDR2 SFDVKD. V lost 2 bases to trimming and J lost 3 bases, with 10 bases between them. CDR3 size: 14 residues.

The sample holds a few counts of this clonotype. This chain uses TRBV7-9 with TRBJ2-5; D gene uncertain. The germline CDR1 and CDR2 sequences are SEHNR and FQNEAQ (reference sequence). The CDR3 is made up of 10 amino acids. Trimming stripped 1 base from V and 6 bases from J, with 0 bases between. DNA of the CDR3: TGTGCCAGCAGCTTAGAGACCCAGTACTTC. Protein sequence: CASSLETQYF.

This chain links TRBV6-1 with TRBJ1-1, with a weak D call TRBD1 (5 bases). The CDR3 extends over 17 amino acids. V shed 5 bases and J shed 4 bases, with 23 bases lying between them. CDR1 and CDR2 (germline): MNHNS, SASEGT. The CDR3 DNA sequence: TGTGCCAGCAGTACCTCCCTGGGGAGGAGGGGAGGCACTGAAGCTTTCTTT. It specifies CASSTSLGRRGGTEAFF.